This T cell receptor (beta chain) was sequenced in a study of T cell responses to AZD1222 COVID-19 vaccine. Overall study results and limits: Dominant at 160-218 and 743-854, vaccine-associated CD4 TCRs also spanned spike. Females outnumbered males among donors, who were mostly white British; clonal diversity was possibly underestimated. Nearly half of spike-specific TCRs reportedly target unmutated variant regions.

Assay: immunoSEQ multiplex PCR; the TCRdb copy retains only in-frame clones and omits some. This table has 150,000 to 190,000 clones, over 90% appearing once. A note on this clone: Its specificity is not known.

CDR3 size: 18 residues. Germline CDR1 SGHRS, CDR2 YFSETQ. Trimming cost V 2 bases and J 6 bases; bases outside gene matches: 12. The material sequenced was peripheral blood, taken 28 days after the second AZD1222 dose. This clonotype was sampled from an adult who received the AZD1222 COVID-19 vaccine. The rearrangement uses TRBV5-1 and TRBJ2-1, with 12 bases aligning to TRBD2. The CDR3 DNA reads TGCGCCAGCAGCTTACTTAAGGGGCTAGCGGGAGGGCCCAATGAGCAGTTCTTC. It yields the protein CASSLLKGLAGGPNEQFF.